These 19 T cell receptor beta chains were sequenced from one sample in a study of OX40 agonist ivuxolimab in advanced cancers. The method was immunoSEQ multiplex PCR; TCRdb's version includes in-frame clones alone and lacks a portion of them. The top ten hold 6% to 8% of the sample, which has tens of thousands of clones, around 84% seen once. The sample here was CD4+ or CD8+ T cells sorted from blood, taken in a trial of the OX40 agonist ivuxolimab. These receptors all come from an adult with an advanced solid tumor such as melanoma, head and neck, liver or kidney cancer.

The V and J genes are TRBV4-2 and TRBJ2-3; a weak D match, TRBD1 (5 bases). Germline V gene lookup returns CDR1 LGHNA and CDR2 YNFKEQ. With 1 base removed from V and 2 bases from J, the gap between germline ends came to 7 bases. The CDR3 totals 14 residues. The CDR3 nucleotides read TGTGCCAGCAGCCAAGGGGGCACCACAGATACGCAGTATTTT. The encoded protein is CASSQGGTTDTQYF.

This rearrangement joins TRBV4-3 to TRBJ2-1; TRBD2 might be the D (6 bases). V lost 3 bases, J lost 5 bases, and 11 bases lay in between. Germline values: CDR1 LGHNA, CDR2 YSLEER. This CDR3 has 14 amino acids. CDR3 in DNA: TGCGCCAGCAGCCAGGCGGGATCTAACAATGAGCAGTTCTTC. It translates to CASSQAGSNNEQFF.

This clone was picked up a small number of times. V is TRBV19 and J is TRBJ1-3; D gene uncertain. Trimming pared 4 bases from V and 0 bases from J, leaving 7 bases between. The CDR3 is 14 residues long. CDR1 and CDR2 (germline): LNHDA, SQIVND (reference sequence). The CDR3 is CASSTGYSGNTIYF. The CDR3, as DNA: TGTGCCAGTAGTACAGGATACTCTGGAAACACCATATATTTT.

V is TRBV9 and J is TRBJ2-6; D uncertain. CDR1 and CDR2 from the germline V gene are SGDLS and YYNGEE. The CDR3 totals 17 residues. V shed 0 bases and J shed 1 base, with 11 bases lying between them. In DNA, the CDR3 is TGTGCCAGCAGCGTAGCCGTGGGTGGTTCTGGGGCCAACGTCCTGACTTTC. Its protein product is CASSVAVGGSGANVLTF. Variable domain in full (rest from reference TRBV9 and TRBJ2-6): DSGVTQTPKHLITATGQRVTLRCSPRSGDLSVYWYQQSLDQGLQFLIQYYNGEERAKGNILERFSAQQFPDLHSELNLSSLELGDSALYFCASSVAVGGSGANVLTFGAGSRLTVL.

The sample holds a few counts of this clone. This rearrangement joins TRBV7-3 to TRBJ2-1; D might be TRBD1 (6 bases). Germline V gene lookup returns CDR1 SGHTA and CDR2 FQGTGA. Trimming stripped 5 bases from V and 0 bases from J, with 14 bases between. The CDR3 spans 16 residues. CDR3 amino acids: CASSRKVDSSYNEQFF. The DNA of the CDR3 is TGTGCCAGCAGCAGAAAGGTGGACAGCTCCTACAATGAGCAGTTCTTC.

The rearrangement links TRBV11-1 to TRBJ2-1, with TRBD1 identical over 7 bases. Germline assignment: CDR1 SGHAT and CDR2 FQDESV (reference sequence). The trim removed 5 bases at V and 4 bases at J, leaving 14 bases unmatched. CDR3 length: 17 residues. DNA of the CDR3: TGTGCCAGCAGCCGCGAAGGGGGCCGCCCAATTTACAATGAGCAGTTCTTC. Translated: CASSREGGRPIYNEQFF.

V is TRBV2 and J is TRBJ1-6; D gene unclear. Trimming took 4 bases from V and 7 from J, leaving 8 bases between them. The CDR3 is made up of 13 amino acids. From germline, CDR1 is SNHLY and CDR2 FYNNEI. This CDR3 reads CASSAATNSPLHF. In nucleotides, the CDR3 is TGTGCCAGCAGTGCAGCGACCAATTCACCCCTCCACTTT.

The chain has TRBV2 and TRBJ2-7, with D perhaps matching TRBD1 or TRBD2 (5 bases each). This CDR3 spans 14 amino acids. Germline loops: CDR1 SNHLY, CDR2 FYNNEI. V shed 2 bases and J shed 2 bases, with 10 bases lying between them. The CDR3 bases are TGTGCCAGCAGTGAACCGGGGACCCCCTACGAGCAGTACGTC. This codes for CASSEPGTPYEQYV.

This chain joins TRBV9 and TRBJ2-1, with a possible D match to TRBD2 (6 bases). Germline V gene lookup returns CDR1 SGDLS and CDR2 YYNGEE. There are 17 residues in the CDR3. The germline V and J ends were trimmed by 0 bases and 9 bases, with 22 bases remaining between them. The CDR3: CASSVGLAYGLEGEQFF. The CDR3 nucleotides read TGTGCCAGCAGCGTAGGATTGGCTTACGGCCTGGAGGGTGAGCAGTTCTTC.

The chain is built from TRBV19 and TRBJ1-1; D gene ambiguous. The CDR3 sequence is 16 residues long. V was clipped by 3 bases and J by 1 base, with 15 bases between them. Germline V gene data show CDR1 as LNHDA and CDR2 as SQIVND (reference sequence). CDR3 coding DNA: TGTGCCAGTAGTATGGGGTCAGTTCTGGAGAACACTGAAGCTTTCTTT. It yields the protein CASSMGSVLENTEAFF.

CDR3 amino acids: CASSPQGASKNIQYF. As DNA, the CDR3 is TGTGCCAGCAGCCCGCAGGGGGCGTCCAAAAACATTCAGTACTTC. The chain links TRBV9 to TRBJ2-4, with 8 bases matching TRBD1. The CDR3 sequence is 15 residues long. The J segment lost 2 bases and the V segment lost 4 bases, leaving 5 bases of the junction unmatched. From germline, CDR1 is SGDLS and CDR2 YYNGEE.

The chain uses TRBV28 and TRBJ2-3; D unclear. This CDR3 spans 14 amino acids. The V gene lost 11 bases and the J gene lost 5 bases, with 20 bases spanning the gap. CDR1 MDHEN and CDR2 SYDVKM come from the germline V gene. CDR3 protein: CAASGAPKGDTQYF. In nucleotides, the CDR3 is TGTGCCGCTTCCGGCGCCCCTAAGGGAGATACGCAGTATTTT.

The genes are TRBV2 and TRBJ1-3; D ambiguous. The germline CDR1 and CDR2 sequences are SNHLY and FYNNEI. This CDR3 region has 12 residues. Trimming removed 4 bases at V and 9 bases at J, with 10 bases between. The CDR3 bases are TGTGCCAGCAGTGCTGACCGGCCCACCATATATTTT. Protein: CASSADRPTIYF. Using reference TRBV2 and TRBJ1-3 for the parts outside the CDR3, the full variable domain is EPEVTQTPSHQVTQMGQEVILRCVPISNHLYFYWYRQILGQKVEFLVSFYNNEISEKSEIFDDQFSVERPDGSNFTLKIRSTKLEDSAMYFCASSADRPTIYFGEGSWLTVV.

The chain is built from TRBV11-3 and TRBJ2-7; D remains ambiguous. Germline lookup yields CDR1 SGHNT and CDR2 YENEEA. Trimming removed 2 bases from V and 0 bases from J, with 20 bases in between. This CDR3 region has 18 residues. In DNA, the CDR3 is TGTGCCAGCAGCTTACAGCGCCGGTGCTACATCCTCTCCTACGAGCAGTACGTC. Its translation: CASSLQRRCYILSYEQYV.

This rearrangement joins TRBV14 to TRBJ2-1, with D possibly being TRBD2 (5 bases). Trimming removed 3 bases from V and 5 bases from J, with 11 bases in between. Germline CDR1 SGHDN, CDR2 FVKESK. This CDR3 is 14 amino acids long. CDR3 sequence (DNA): TGTGCCAGCAGCCATGGTAGCGCCCACAATGAGCAGTTCTTC. Amino acid sequence: CASSHGSAHNEQFF.

The chain recombines TRBV4-3 with TRBJ2-1; 16 positions agree with TRBD2. Per germline, CDR1 LGHNA and CDR2 YSLEER. The length of the CDR3 is 19 residues. Germline trimming cut 3 bases from V and 7 bases from J; bases unmatched to any gene: 12. The CDR3 loop is CASSHEGTSGRVWENEQFF. CDR3 DNA: TGCGCCAGCAGCCACGAAGGGACTAGCGGGAGGGTATGGGAAAATGAGCAGTTCTTC.

The CDR3 here is CASSGGQATDTQYF. Here the CDR3 DNA reads TGTGCCAGCAGCGGGGGACAGGCCACAGATACGCAGTATTTT. The V call is TRBV5-6, the J call TRBJ2-3; 8 bases agree with TRBD1. From germline, CDR1 is SGHDT and CDR2 YYEEEE. Trimming removed 4 bases from V and 2 bases from J; junction bases left unmatched: 3. The CDR3 has 14 amino acids.

The CDR3 reads CASTDLGAGSGNTIYF. The CDR3 nucleotides are TGTGCCAGCACCGATTTAGGGGCCGGCTCTGGAAACACCATATATTTT. This chain connects TRBV28 to TRBJ1-3; a possible D gene is TRBD1 (5 bases). V was clipped by 7 bases and J by 0 bases, with 16 bases between them. Germline CDR1 reads MDHEN; CDR2 reads SYDVKM. The CDR3 consists of 16 residues.

The chain carries TRBV10-1 and TRBJ2-2, with 10 nucleotides matching TRBD1. The CDR3 loop spans 15 amino acids. The germline CDR1 and CDR2 sequences are WNHNN and SYGVQD (reference sequence). V was pared by 6 bases and J by 4 bases, with 5 bases of the junction left unmatched. CDR3 nucleotides: TGCGCCAGCAGCAAGGGACAGGGGTTCACCGGGGAGCTGTTTTTT. Its translation: CASSKGQGFTGELFF.